This T cell receptor beta chain was obtained from a study of T cell responses to AZD1222 COVID-19 vaccine. The trim removed 5 bases at V and 1 base at J, leaving 4 bases unmatched. CDR1 is LNHDA and CDR2 is SQIVND in the germline V gene (reference sequence). The CDR3 has 15 amino acids. About this clone itself: The antigen is not known.

Overall study results and limits: Spike-specific TCR breadth and depth grew following two AZD1222 doses. Sampling captured repertoires only after the peak T cell response. Vaccine-associated CD4 TCRs ranged over spike, dominating at 160-218 and 743-854. In a largely white British group with more females than males, clonal diversity was possibly underestimated.

TCRdb's table, derived via immunoSEQ multiplex PCR, lists solely in-frame clones and lacks some. This sample has some 170,000 clones, with 80% to 95% found just once. The chain uses TRBV19 and TRBJ2-2, with TRBD1 matching 7 bases. Sequenced material: peripheral blood, taken 28 days after the second AZD1222 dose. This clonotype originated in an adult who received the AZD1222 COVID-19 vaccine. The CDR3 nucleotides read TGTGCCAGTAGTCTGAACAGGGGGAACACCGGGGAGCTGTTTTTT. This codes for CASSLNRGNTGELFF.